This is a list of T cell receptor beta chains from one sample in a study of blood T cell repertoires in COVID-19. Clones were sequenced by immunoSEQ multiplex PCR, and TCRdb holds only the in-frame ones, with some missing. The sample has 200,000 to 250,000 clones; 80% to 85% are singletons. The sequencing input was PBMCs or T cells enriched from blood (not recorded which). Receptor source: a woman in her 40s who had recovered from COVID-19. Each CDR3 is given with its conserved first and last residue. The order of the fields is CDR3 protein, CDR3 DNA, CDR3 length, clone size, D gene, V gene, J gene. The D gene is left open where the match is weak. Part of the rows lack a size; the others show once, few, many or a class for expanded clones.

CASSNDDLSGQDYGYTF	TGTGCCAGCAGCAACGACGATTTATCTGGACAGGACTATGGCTACACCTTC	17	-	TRBD1	TRBV27	TRBJ1-2
CASSLLFRGSYTF	TGTGCCAGCAGCTTGTTGTTTCGAGGTAGCTACACCTTC	13	-	-	TRBV5-6	TRBJ1-2
CASSANEKLFF	TGTGCCAGCAGTGCGAATGAAAAACTGTTTTTT	11	-	-	TRBV7-9	TRBJ1-4
CASSTGAWTGGNTIYF	TGTGCCAGCAGTACTGGGGCGTGGACAGGGGGAAACACCATATATTTT	16	-	TRBD1	TRBV6-6	TRBJ1-3
CATGAGSPTGELFF	TGTGCCACGGGGGCAGGGTCCCCCACCGGGGAGCTGTTTTTT	14	-	-	TRBV24-1	TRBJ2-2
CGHARLAGNEQFF	TGTGGACATGCTAGGCTAGCGGGCAATGAGCAGTTCTTC	13	-	TRBD2	TRBV30	TRBJ2-1
CASTKGRELNTEAFF	TGTGCCAGCACCAAGGGGAGGGAGCTGAACACTGAAGCTTTCTTT	15	once	-	TRBV2	TRBJ1-1
CASSLASGRPNEQFF	TGTGCCAGCAGTTTGGCGAGCGGGAGGCCCAATGAGCAGTTCTTC	15	-	TRBD2	TRBV28	TRBJ2-1
CASSLLTGLNTEAFF	TGTGCCAGCAGCTTGTTAACAGGCCTGAACACTGAAGCTTTCTTT	15	-	-	TRBV5-6	TRBJ1-1
CASSSLADGGVAFF	TGTGCCAGCAGCTCCCTCGCGGACGGAGGGGTCGCTTTCTTT	14	-	-	TRBV11-2	TRBJ1-1
CASSLTGAGETQYF	TGTGCCAGCAGCTTAACTGGGGCTGGGGAGACCCAGTACTTC	14	once	-	TRBV7-2	TRBJ2-5
CASSFRDRENTEAFF	TGTGCCAGCAGCTTCCGGGACAGGGAGAACACTGAAGCTTTCTTT	15	-	TRBD1	TRBV7-2	TRBJ1-1
CTSSRAGLAVTGELFF	TGCACCAGCAGCCGAGCGGGACTAGCGGTCACCGGGGAGCTGTTTTTT	16	-	-	TRBV1	TRBJ2-2
CASSIEGGQPSYNEQFF	TGTGCCAGTAGTATAGAAGGAGGGCAGCCCTCCTACAATGAGCAGTTCTTC	17	-	-	TRBV19	TRBJ2-1
CASRLGPGGGNQPQHF	TGTGCCAGTAGGCTAGGGCCGGGAGGTGGCAATCAGCCCCAGCATTTT	16	-	-	TRBV19	TRBJ1-5
CASSTAGSSYEQYF	TGCGCCAGCAGTACGGCGGGATCCTCCTACGAGCAGTACTTC	14	-	-	TRBV10-2	TRBJ2-7
CAWSRDTYNEQFF	TGTGCCTGGAGTAGGGACACCTACAATGAGCAGTTCTTC	13	-	-	TRBV30	TRBJ2-1
CASSGEGGTDEQFF	TGTGCCAGCAGCGGAGAGGGCGGGACCGATGAGCAGTTCTTC	14	-	-	TRBV9	TRBJ2-1
CASSPGTGNEQFF	TGTGCCAGCAGTCCCGGGACAGGGAATGAGCAGTTCTTC	13	-	TRBD1	TRBV27	TRBJ2-1
CASSQPGQGRDEQFF	TGTGCCAGCAGCCAACCGGGACAGGGTCGAGATGAGCAGTTCTTC	15	-	TRBD1	TRBV4-2	TRBJ2-1
CASSQYYRDTYGYTF	TGCGCCAGCAGCCAGTATTATCGGGACACCTATGGCTACACCTTC	15	once	-	TRBV4-3	TRBJ1-2
CASSRGPGETQYF	TGCGCCAGCAGCCGCGGACCGGGGGAGACCCAGTACTTC	13	-	-	TRBV4-1	TRBJ2-5
CASSPNREGQETQYF	TGTGCCAGCTCACCTAACCGGGAGGGCCAAGAGACCCAGTACTTC	15	once	TRBD2	TRBV18	TRBJ2-5
CASSRSTNEQFF	TGTGCCAGCAGCCGATCTACCAATGAGCAGTTCTTC	12	-	-	TRBV3-1/TRBV3-2	TRBJ2-1
CASSPGRGPLTSEKLFF	TGTGCCAGCTCACCCGGACGCGGGCCTTTAACATCAGAAAAACTGTTTTTT	17	-	-	TRBV18	TRBJ1-4
CASSIDRQNTGELFF	TGTGCCAGTAGTATAGACCGACAGAACACCGGGGAGCTGTTTTTT	15	-	-	TRBV19	TRBJ2-2
CATTGTGYGYTF	TGTGCCACCACAGGGACAGGGTATGGCTACACCTTC	12	-	TRBD1	TRBV28	TRBJ1-2
CATRSGRTDTQYF	TGCGCCACCAGGAGCGGTCGCACAGATACGCAGTATTTT	13	-	-	TRBV5-1	TRBJ2-3
CASSLREGTDTQYF	TGTGCCAGCAGCTTAAGAGAGGGCACAGATACGCAGTATTTT	14	-	-	TRBV7-8	TRBJ2-3
CASSPGGLAGGKDTQYF	TGCGCCAGCAGCCCCGGCGGACTAGCGGGAGGAAAAGATACGCAGTATTTT	17	-	TRBD2	TRBV10-1	TRBJ2-3
CASSIVLSLDTTNEKLFF	TGTGCCAGTAGTATAGTGTTGAGTTTGGACACAACTAATGAAAAACTGTTTTTT	18	-	-	TRBV19	TRBJ1-4
CASSLRSLTASPLHF	TGTGCCAGCAGCTTACGCAGTTTAACCGCTTCACCCCTCCACTTT	15	once	-	TRBV7-2	TRBJ1-6
CASSLGGAGWEDTQYF	TGTGCCAGCAGCCTTGGGGGAGCGGGGTGGGAAGATACGCAGTATTTT	16	-	TRBD2	TRBV11-2	TRBJ2-3
CASRSTGTGGGRAEAFF	TGTGCCAGCAGATCGACCGGGACAGGGGGCGGAAGGGCTGAAGCTTTCTTT	17	-	TRBD1	TRBV28	TRBJ1-1
CASSQPGQGNEQFF	TGCGCCAGCAGCCAACCGGGACAGGGGAATGAGCAGTTCTTC	14	-	TRBD1	TRBV4-3	TRBJ2-1